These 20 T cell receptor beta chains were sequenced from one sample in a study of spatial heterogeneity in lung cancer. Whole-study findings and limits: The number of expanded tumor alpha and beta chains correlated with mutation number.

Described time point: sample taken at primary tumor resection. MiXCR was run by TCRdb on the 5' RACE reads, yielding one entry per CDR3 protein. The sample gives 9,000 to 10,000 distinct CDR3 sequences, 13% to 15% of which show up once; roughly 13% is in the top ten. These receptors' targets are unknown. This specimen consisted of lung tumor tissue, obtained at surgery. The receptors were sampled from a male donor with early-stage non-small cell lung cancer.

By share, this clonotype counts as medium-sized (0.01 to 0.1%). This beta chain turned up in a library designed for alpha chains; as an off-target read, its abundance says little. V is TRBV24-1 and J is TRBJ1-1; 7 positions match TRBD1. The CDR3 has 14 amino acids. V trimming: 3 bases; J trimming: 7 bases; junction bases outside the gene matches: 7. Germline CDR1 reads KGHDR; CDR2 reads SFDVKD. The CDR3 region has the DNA TGTGCCACCAGTGATGCAGGACAGGAAAGTGAAGCTTTCTTT. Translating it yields CATSDAGQESEAFF.

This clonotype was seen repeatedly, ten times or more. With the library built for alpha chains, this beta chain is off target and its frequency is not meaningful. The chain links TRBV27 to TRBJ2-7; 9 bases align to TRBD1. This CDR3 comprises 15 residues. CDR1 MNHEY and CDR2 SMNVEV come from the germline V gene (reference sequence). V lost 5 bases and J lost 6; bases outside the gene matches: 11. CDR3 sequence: CASSLLPGQGAEQYF. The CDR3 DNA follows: TGTGCCAGCAGTCTCCTCCCGGGACAGGGAGCCGAGCAGTACTTC.

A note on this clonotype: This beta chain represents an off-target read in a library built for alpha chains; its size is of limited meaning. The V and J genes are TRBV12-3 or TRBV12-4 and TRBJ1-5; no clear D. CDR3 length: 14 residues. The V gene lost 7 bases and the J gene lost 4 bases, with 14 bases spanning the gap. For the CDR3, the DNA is TGTGCCAGCACTATAAAAGGAGCAAATCAGCCCCAGCATTTT. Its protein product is CASTIKGANQPQHF.

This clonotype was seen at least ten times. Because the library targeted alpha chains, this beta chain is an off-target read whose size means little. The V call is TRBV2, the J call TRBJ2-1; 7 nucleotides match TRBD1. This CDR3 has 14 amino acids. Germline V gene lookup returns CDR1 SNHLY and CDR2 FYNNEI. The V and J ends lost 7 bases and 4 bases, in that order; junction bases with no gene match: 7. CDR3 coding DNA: TGTGCCAGCACCTTTCCGGGACAGTACAATGAGCAGTTCTTC. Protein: CASTFPGQYNEQFF.

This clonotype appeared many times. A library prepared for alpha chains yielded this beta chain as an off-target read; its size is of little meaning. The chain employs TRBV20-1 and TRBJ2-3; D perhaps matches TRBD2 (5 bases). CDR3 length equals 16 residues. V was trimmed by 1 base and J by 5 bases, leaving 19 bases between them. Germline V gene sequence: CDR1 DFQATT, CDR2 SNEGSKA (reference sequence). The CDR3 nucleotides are TGCAGTGCTAGAGGTTTGGACTCCTTAGGAGGAGATACGCAGTATTTT. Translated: CSARGLDSLGGDTQYF.

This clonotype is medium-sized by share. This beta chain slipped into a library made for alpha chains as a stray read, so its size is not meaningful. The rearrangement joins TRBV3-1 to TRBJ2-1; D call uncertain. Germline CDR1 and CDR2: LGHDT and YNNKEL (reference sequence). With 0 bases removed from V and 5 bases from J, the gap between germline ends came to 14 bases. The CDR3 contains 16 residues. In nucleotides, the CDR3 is TGTGCCAGCAGCCAAGAGTTGGGTCCTGGCCACAATGAGCAGTTCTTC. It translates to CASSQELGPGHNEQFF.

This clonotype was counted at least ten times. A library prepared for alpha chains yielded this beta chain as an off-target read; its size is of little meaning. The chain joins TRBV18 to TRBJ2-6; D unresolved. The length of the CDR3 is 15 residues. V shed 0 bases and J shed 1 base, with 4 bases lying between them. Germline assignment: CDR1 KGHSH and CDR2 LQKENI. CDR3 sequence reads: CASSPPRSGANVLTF. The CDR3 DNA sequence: TGTGCCAGCTCACCACCGAGGTCTGGGGCCAACGTCCTGACTTTC.

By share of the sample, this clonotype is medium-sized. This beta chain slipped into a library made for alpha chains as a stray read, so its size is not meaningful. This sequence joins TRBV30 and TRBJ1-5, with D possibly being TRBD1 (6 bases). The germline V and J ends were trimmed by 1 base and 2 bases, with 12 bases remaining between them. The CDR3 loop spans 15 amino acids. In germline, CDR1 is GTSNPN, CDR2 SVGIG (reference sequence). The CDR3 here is CAWSGQGFGNQPQHF. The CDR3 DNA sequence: TGTGCCTGGAGTGGGCAGGGGTTCGGCAATCAGCCCCAGCATTTT. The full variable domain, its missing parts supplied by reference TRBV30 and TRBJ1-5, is SQTIHQWPATLVQPVGSPLSLECTVEGTSNPNLYWYRQAAGRGLQLLFYSVGIGQISSEVPQNLSASRPQDRQFILSSKKLLLSDSGFYLCAWSGQGFGNQPQHFGDGTRLSIL.

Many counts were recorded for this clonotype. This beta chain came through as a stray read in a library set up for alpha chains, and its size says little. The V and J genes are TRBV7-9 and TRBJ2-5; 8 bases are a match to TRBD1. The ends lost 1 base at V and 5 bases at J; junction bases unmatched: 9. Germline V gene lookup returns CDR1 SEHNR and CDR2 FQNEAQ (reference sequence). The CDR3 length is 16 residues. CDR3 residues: CASSLVVGQAKETQYF. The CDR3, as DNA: TGTGCCAGCAGCTTAGTGGTGGGACAGGCAAAGGAGACCCAGTACTTC. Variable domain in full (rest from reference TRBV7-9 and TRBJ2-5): DTGVSQNPRHKITKRGQNVTFRCDPISEHNRLYWYRQTLGQGPEFLTYFQNEAQLEKSRLLSDRFSAERPKGSFSTLEIQRTEQGDSAMYLCASSLVVGQAKETQYFGPGTRLLVL.

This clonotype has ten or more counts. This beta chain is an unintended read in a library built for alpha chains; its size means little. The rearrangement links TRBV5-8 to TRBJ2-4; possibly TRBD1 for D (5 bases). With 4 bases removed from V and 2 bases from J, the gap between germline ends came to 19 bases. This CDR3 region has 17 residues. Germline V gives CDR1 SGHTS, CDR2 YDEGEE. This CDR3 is CASSKLNLGVTKNIQYF. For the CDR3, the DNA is TGTGCCAGCAGCAAACTCAACCTAGGGGTAACCAAAAACATTCAGTACTTC.

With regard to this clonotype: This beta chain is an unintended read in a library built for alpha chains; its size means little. CDR3 loop: CASSFLVGDPGTQYF. The CDR3 coding sequence is TGTGCCAGCAGCTTTCTCGTCGGGGATCCTGGGACCCAGTACTTC. V gene TRBV11-3 combines with J gene TRBJ2-5, with a tentative D call TRBD2 (5 bases). The V gene lost 3 bases and the J gene lost 7 bases, with 18 bases spanning the gap. Germline assignment: CDR1 SGHNT and CDR2 YENEEA. The CDR3 runs to 15 residues. Filled out from reference TRBV11-3 and TRBJ2-5, the complete variable domain reads EAGVVQSPRYKIIEKKQPVAFWCNPISGHNTLYWYLQNLGQGPELLIRYENEEAVDDSQLPKDRFSAERLKGVDSTLKIQPAELGDSAVYLCASSFLVGDPGTQYFGPGTRLLVL.

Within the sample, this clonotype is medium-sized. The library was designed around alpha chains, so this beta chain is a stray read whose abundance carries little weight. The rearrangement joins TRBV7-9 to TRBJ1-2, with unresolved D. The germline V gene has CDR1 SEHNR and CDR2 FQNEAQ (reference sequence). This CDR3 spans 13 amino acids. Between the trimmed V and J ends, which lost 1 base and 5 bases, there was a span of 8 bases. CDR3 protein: CASSLGSGYGYTF. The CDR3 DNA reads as TGTGCCAGCAGCTTAGGGTCCGGTTATGGCTACACCTTC.

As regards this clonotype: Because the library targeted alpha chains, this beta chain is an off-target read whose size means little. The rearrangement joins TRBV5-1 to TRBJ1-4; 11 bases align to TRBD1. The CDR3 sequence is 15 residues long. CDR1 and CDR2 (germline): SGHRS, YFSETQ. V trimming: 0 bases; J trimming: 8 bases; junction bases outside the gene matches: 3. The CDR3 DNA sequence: TGCGCCAGCAGCTTGGTCGGACAGGGGGCGGAAAAACTGTTTTTT. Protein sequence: CASSLVGQGAEKLFF.

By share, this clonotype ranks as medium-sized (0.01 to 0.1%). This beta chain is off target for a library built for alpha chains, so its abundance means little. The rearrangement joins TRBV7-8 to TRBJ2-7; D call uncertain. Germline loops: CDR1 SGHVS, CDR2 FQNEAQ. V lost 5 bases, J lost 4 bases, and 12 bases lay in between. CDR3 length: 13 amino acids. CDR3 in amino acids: CASSNSIRYEQYF. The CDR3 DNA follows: TGTGCCAGCAGCAACTCGATCCGTTACGAGCAGTACTTC.

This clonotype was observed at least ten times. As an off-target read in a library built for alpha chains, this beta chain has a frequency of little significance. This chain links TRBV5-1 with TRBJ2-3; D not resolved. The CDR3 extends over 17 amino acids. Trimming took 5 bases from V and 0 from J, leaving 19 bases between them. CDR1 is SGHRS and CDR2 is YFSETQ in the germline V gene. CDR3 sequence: CASRSGIGQTSTDTQYF. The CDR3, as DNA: TGCGCCAGCAGGTCAGGTATAGGCCAGACAAGCACAGATACGCAGTATTTT.

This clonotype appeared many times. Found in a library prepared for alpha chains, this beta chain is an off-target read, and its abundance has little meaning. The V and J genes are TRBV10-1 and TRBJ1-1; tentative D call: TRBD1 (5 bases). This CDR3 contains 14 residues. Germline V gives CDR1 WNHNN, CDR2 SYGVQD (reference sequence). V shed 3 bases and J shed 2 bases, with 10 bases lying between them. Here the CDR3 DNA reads TGCGCCAGCAGTGACGGAGGGACTAACACTGAAGCTTTCTTT. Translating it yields CASSDGGTNTEAFF.

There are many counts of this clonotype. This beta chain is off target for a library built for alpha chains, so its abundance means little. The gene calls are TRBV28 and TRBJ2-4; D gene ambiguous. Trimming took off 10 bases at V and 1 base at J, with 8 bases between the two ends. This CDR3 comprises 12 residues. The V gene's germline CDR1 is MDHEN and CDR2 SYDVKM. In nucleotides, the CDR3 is TGTGCCACCTCCGAGGCCAAAAACATTCAGTACTTC. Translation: CATSEAKNIQYF.

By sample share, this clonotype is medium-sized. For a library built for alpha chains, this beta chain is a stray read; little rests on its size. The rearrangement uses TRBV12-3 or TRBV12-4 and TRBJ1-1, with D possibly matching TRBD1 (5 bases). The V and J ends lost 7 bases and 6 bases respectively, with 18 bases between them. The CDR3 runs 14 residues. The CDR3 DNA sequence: TGTGCCAGCAACTTGGGTGGGGGTATTCCTGAAGCTTTCTTT. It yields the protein CASNLGGGIPEAFF.

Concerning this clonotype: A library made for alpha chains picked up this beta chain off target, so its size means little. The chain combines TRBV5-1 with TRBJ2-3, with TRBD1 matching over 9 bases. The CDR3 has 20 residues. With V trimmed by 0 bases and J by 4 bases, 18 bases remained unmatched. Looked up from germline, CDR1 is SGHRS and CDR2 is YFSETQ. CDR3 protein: CASSLGYTPGGTGRADTQYF. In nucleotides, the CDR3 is TGCGCCAGCAGCTTGGGATATACACCCGGTGGGACAGGGCGCGCAGATACGCAGTATTTT.

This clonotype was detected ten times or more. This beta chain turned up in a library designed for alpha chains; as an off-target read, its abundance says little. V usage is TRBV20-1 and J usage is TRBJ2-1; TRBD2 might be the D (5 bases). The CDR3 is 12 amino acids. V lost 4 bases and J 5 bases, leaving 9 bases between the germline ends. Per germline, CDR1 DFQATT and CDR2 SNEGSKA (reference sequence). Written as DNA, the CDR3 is TGCAGTGCTAACAGCGGCCACAATGAGCAGTTCTTC. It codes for CSANSGHNEQFF.